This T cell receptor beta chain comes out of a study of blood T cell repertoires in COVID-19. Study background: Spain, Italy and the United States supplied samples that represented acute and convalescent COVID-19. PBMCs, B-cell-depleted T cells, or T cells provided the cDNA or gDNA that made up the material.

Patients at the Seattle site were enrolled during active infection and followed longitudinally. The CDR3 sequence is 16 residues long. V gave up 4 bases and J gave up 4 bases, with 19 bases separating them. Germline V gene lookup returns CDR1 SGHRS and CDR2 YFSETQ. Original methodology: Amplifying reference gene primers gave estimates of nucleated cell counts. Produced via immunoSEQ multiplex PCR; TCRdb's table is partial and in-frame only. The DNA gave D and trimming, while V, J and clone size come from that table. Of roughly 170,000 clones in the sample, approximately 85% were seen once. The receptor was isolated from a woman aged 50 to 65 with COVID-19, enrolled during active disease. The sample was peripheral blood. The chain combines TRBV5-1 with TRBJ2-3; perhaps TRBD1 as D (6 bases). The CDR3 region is CASSNGQFTGPDTQYF. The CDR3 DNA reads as TGCGCCAGCAGCAACGGACAGTTTACTGGCCCAGATACGCAGTATTTT. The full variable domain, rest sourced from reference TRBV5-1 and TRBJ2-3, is KAGVTQTPRYLIKTRGQQVTLSCSPISGHRSVSWYQQTPGQGLQFLFEYFSETQRNKGNFPGRFSGRQFSNSRSEMNVSTLELGDSALYLCASSNGQFTGPDTQYFGPGTRLTVL.